The 28 T cell receptor beta chains below all came from one sample that was sequenced in a study of lymphopenia after photon versus proton radiotherapy. Generated by immunoSEQ multiplex PCR, the TCRdb table keeps only in-frame clones and is missing some. This table holds approximately 29,000 clones, over 70% found once. Sequencing was performed on peripheral blood, taken from a patient treated with proton-based radiotherapy. Every receptor here comes from a woman aged 70-85 years with pancreatic cancer.

CDR3 coding DNA: TGTGCCAGCAGCTTGGAGGAGGGTCCGCACACTGAAGCTTTCTTT. Translating gives CASSLEEGPHTEAFF. V is TRBV5-5 and J is TRBJ1-1; D unresolved. Trimming removed 0 bases at V and 3 bases at J, with 12 bases between. Germline values: CDR1 SGHKS, CDR2 YYEKEE (reference sequence). CDR3 length: 15 residues.

The chain links TRBV29-1 to TRBJ2-2; D is unclear. Germline V gene lookup returns CDR1 SQVTM and CDR2 ANQGSEA. This CDR3 has 14 residues. Trimming took off 6 bases at V and 0 bases at J, with 11 bases between the two ends. CDR3 nucleotide sequence: TGCAGCGTCGTTGCCCTCACGAACACCGGGGAGCTGTTTTTT. It codes for CSVVALTNTGELFF.

This rearrangement joins TRBV19 to TRBJ2-7; D gene uncertain. Germline lookup yields CDR1 LNHDA and CDR2 SQIVND (reference sequence). V was clipped by 10 bases and J by 2 bases, with 18 bases between them. The CDR3 extends over 14 amino acids. CDR3 sequence reads: CAMFLITATYEQYF. In DNA form, the CDR3 reads TGTGCCATGTTCCTAATCACAGCGACCTACGAGCAGTACTTC.

The V gene is TRBV11-3, the J gene TRBJ2-2, with a weak D call TRBD1 (6 bases). The germline V gene encodes CDR1 SGHNT and CDR2 YENEEA. The germline V and J ends were trimmed by 0 bases and 0 bases, with 14 bases remaining between them. The CDR3 has 18 residues. The CDR3, as DNA: TGTGCCAGCAGCTTAGACAGGGGAGCAGGCGCGAACACCGGGGAGCTGTTTTTT. It yields the protein CASSLDRGAGANTGELFF.

The chain employs TRBV5-4 and TRBJ2-3, with TRBD2 matching 11 bases. The trim removed 4 bases at V and 7 bases at J, leaving 8 bases unmatched. The CDR3 extends over 15 amino acids. CDR1 is SGHNT and CDR2 is YYREEE in the germline V gene (reference sequence). In DNA form, the CDR3 reads TGTGCCAGCAGCAAAGTAGCGGGAGGGCCCAATACGCAGTATTTT. Translated, it gives CASSKVAGGPNTQYF.

V is TRBV7-3 and J is TRBJ1-1; D ambiguous. The V end was cut by 5 bases, the J end by 4 bases, with 14 bases between. The CDR3 sequence is 14 residues long. The germline CDR1 and CDR2 sequences are SGHTA and FQGTGA. The CDR3 reads CASSPGPRGTEAFF. CDR3 coding DNA: TGTGCCAGCAGCCCCGGCCCTAGAGGCACTGAAGCTTTCTTT. Using reference TRBV7-3 and TRBJ1-1 for the parts outside the CDR3, the full variable domain is GAGVSQTPSNKVTEKGKYVELRCDPISGHTALYWYRQSLGQGPEFLIYFQGTGAADDSGLPNDRFFAVRPEGSVSTLKIQRTERGDSAVYLCASSPGPRGTEAFFGQGTRLTVV.

This clone was counted once. The chain is built from TRBV27 and TRBJ1-5; unclear D gene. The length of the CDR3 is 13 residues. Looked up from germline, CDR1 is MNHEY and CDR2 is SMNVEV (reference sequence). Trimming took 5 bases from V and 3 from J, leaving 8 bases between them. CDR3 nucleotides: TGTGCCAGCAGTCCCGATTCCAATCAGCCCCAGCATTTT. Protein: CASSPDSNQPQHF.

The chain links TRBV7-9 to TRBJ2-5; 9 bases agree with TRBD2. V lost 1 base and J lost 5; bases outside the gene matches: 5. CDR3 length: 15 amino acids. Germline CDR1 is SEHNR and CDR2 is FQNEAQ (reference sequence). The CDR3 protein is CASSLVSGSGETQYF. The CDR3 DNA is TGTGCCAGCAGCTTAGTTAGCGGGAGTGGTGAGACCCAGTACTTC.

This clone was counted once. The chain uses TRBV6-1 and TRBJ2-3, with no clear D. Trimming shortened V by 8 bases and J by 3 bases, and 15 bases separated the two germline ends. This CDR3 is 14 amino acids long. Germline CDR1 is MNHNS and CDR2 is SASEGT. The CDR3 protein is CASAGTATTDTQYF. As DNA, the CDR3 is TGTGCCAGCGCAGGTACGGCGACGACAGATACGCAGTATTTT.

The V gene is TRBV15, the J gene TRBJ1-2; the D is unclear. The CDR3 totals 15 residues. The V gene lost 1 base and the J gene lost 2 bases, with 11 bases spanning the gap. Germline V gene lookup returns CDR1 LNHNV and CDR2 YYDKDF (reference sequence). The CDR3 nucleotides are TGTGCCACCAGCAGAGCCCGGACGGGGAACTATGGCTACACCTTC. This translates into CATSRARTGNYGYTF.

The chain couples TRBV5-6 to TRBJ2-5; 9 bases map to TRBD1. Trimming cost V 4 bases and J 4 bases; bases outside gene matches: 8. Germline V lookup: CDR1 SGHDT, CDR2 YYEEEE. This CDR3 has 15 amino acids. Written as DNA, the CDR3 is TGTGCCAGCAGCCCCCCGGACAGGGGCTTAGAGACCCAGTACTTC. Translation: CASSPPDRGLETQYF.

The chain uses TRBV11-3 and TRBJ1-1; D is uncertain. Germline V CDR1 and CDR2: SGHNT, YENEEA. Deletions cut 4 bases from V and 6 bases from J, with 18 bases between. The CDR3 loop spans 15 amino acids. CDR3 residues: CASSSPPPRRAEAFF. The CDR3 nucleotides read TGTGCCAGCAGCTCCCCCCCTCCCCGCCGGGCTGAAGCTTTCTTT.

The chain has TRBV7-8 and TRBJ2-7; no definite D call. Germline V CDR1 and CDR2: SGHVS, FQNEAQ. V gave up 5 bases and J gave up 6 bases, with 8 bases separating them. The CDR3 runs to 11 residues. CDR3 loop: CASSTSGEQYF. CDR3 nucleotides: TGTGCCAGCAGCACATCCGGCGAGCAGTACTTC.

The CDR3: CASTSGSHEQYF. The CDR3 region has the DNA TGTGCCAGCACTAGCGGGAGCCACGAGCAGTACTTC. The V call is TRBV7-2, the J call TRBJ2-7; TRBD2 agrees at 10 bases. The length of the CDR3 is 12 residues. V lost 7 bases, J lost 5 bases, and 2 bases stayed unmatched. Germline V lookup: CDR1 SGHTA, CDR2 FQGNSA.

V and J are TRBV27 and TRBJ2-2; tentative D call: TRBD2 (6 bases). V lost 3 bases to trimming and J lost 6 bases, with 14 bases between them. Germline-derived CDR1 and CDR2 are MNHEY and SMNVEV (reference sequence). CDR3 size: 15 residues. As DNA, the CDR3 is TGTGCCAGCAGTTTGCTCAGGGAGGTATCCGGGGAGCTGTTTTTT. Translating gives CASSLLREVSGELFF.

V gene TRBV6-1 combines with J gene TRBJ2-1, with D uncertain. The CDR3 runs 10 residues. The germline V gene encodes CDR1 MNHNS and CDR2 SASEGT. The ends were cut back, 8 bases at V and 5 bases at J, with 4 bases in the middle. This chain's CDR3 is CASYNNEQFF. CDR3 DNA: TGTGCCAGCTACAACAATGAGCAGTTCTTC.

The chain joins TRBV7-9 to TRBJ1-6, with D possibly matching TRBD1 (5 bases). The CDR3 is 14 residues long. CDR1 is SEHNR and CDR2 is FQNEAQ in the germline V gene (reference sequence). The ends were cut back, 4 bases at V and 6 bases at J, with 10 bases in the middle. As DNA, the CDR3 is TGTGCCAGCAGCTCCGGGACTTCTAATTCACCCCTCCACTTT. Amino acid sequence: CASSSGTSNSPLHF.

The chain joins TRBV5-5 to TRBJ2-1, with D perhaps TRBD1 (6 bases). Trimming cost V 0 bases and J 7 bases, with 11 bases left between them. The CDR3 is made up of 14 amino acids. CDR1 and CDR2 (germline): SGHKS, YYEKEE (reference sequence). The CDR3, as DNA: TGTGCCAGCAGCTTGGGTCCAGGGGATAATGAGCAGTTCTTC. Encoded protein: CASSLGPGDNEQFF.

The genes are TRBV7-9 and TRBJ2-1, with 8 bases that match TRBD2. The V segment lost 5 bases and the J segment 10 bases; nucleotides outside the gene matches: 7. CDR3 length: 13 residues. In germline, CDR1 is SEHNR, CDR2 FQNEAQ (reference sequence). CDR3 DNA: TGTGCCAGCAGCAGAGGACTAGCCTCCGAGCAGTTCTTC. As protein: CASSRGLASEQFF.

The V gene is TRBV28, the J gene TRBJ1-5; 12 nucleotides line up with TRBD1. This CDR3 region has 15 residues. The V and J ends lost 7 bases and 11 bases, in that order; junction bases with no gene match: 12. CDR1 is MDHEN, CDR2 SYDVKM, per germline. In DNA, the CDR3 is TGTGCCAGCATCACGGGACAGGGGGCCCGTGGAGCCCAGCATTTT. Translation gives CASITGQGARGAQHF.

The rearrangement links TRBV7-2 to TRBJ2-2; a possible D gene is TRBD2 (6 bases). V gave up 5 bases and J gave up 2 bases, with 9 bases separating them. The CDR3 consists of 14 residues. Germline lookup yields CDR1 SGHTA and CDR2 FQGNSA. CDR3 DNA sequence: TGTGCCAGCAGCCCCGGGGGTAACACCGGGGAGCTGTTTTTT. Its protein is CASSPGGNTGELFF. Filled out from reference TRBV7-2 and TRBJ2-2, the complete variable domain reads GAGVSQSPSNKVTEKGKDVELRCDPISGHTALYWYRQSLGQGLEFLIYFQGNSAPDKSGLPSDRFSAERTGGSVSTLTIQRTQQEDSAVYLCASSPGGNTGELFFGEGSRLTVL.

The chain has TRBV27 and TRBJ1-1, with D uncertain. The length of the CDR3 is 15 residues. Trimming removed 3 bases from V and 0 bases from J, with 11 bases in between. The germline V gene encodes CDR1 MNHEY and CDR2 SMNVEV (reference sequence). CDR3 in amino acids: CASSLDSRMNTEAFF. The CDR3 bases are TGTGCCAGCAGTTTGGACTCGCGAATGAACACTGAAGCTTTCTTT.

This chain joins TRBV7-2 and TRBJ2-5; TRBD1 agrees at 7 bases. TRBJ2-7 explains the end of the DNA better; the J call may be wrong. CDR1 and CDR2 from the germline V gene are SGHTA and FQGNSA. The CDR3 contains 17 residues. The CDR3 loop reads CASSLNNWGQSSYEQYF. CDR3 DNA sequence: TGTGCCAGCAGCTTAAATAACTGGGGACAGTCCTCCTACGAGCAGTACTTC.

This chain connects TRBV7-9 to TRBJ1-4; 7 bases align to TRBD1. J gave up 4 bases and V 7 bases, and 12 bases lay outside the gene matches. This CDR3 is 16 amino acids long. Looked up from germline, CDR1 is SEHNR and CDR2 is FQNEAQ (reference sequence). As DNA, the CDR3 is TGTGCCAGCACCCACAGGACAGGAATACATAATGAAAAACTGTTTTTT. Translating gives CASTHRTGIHNEKLFF.

The J gene is TRBJ2-2, the V gene TRBV5-4; possible D gene TRBD1, 6 bases. Germline CDR1 SGHNT, CDR2 YYREEE (reference sequence). V lost 7 bases to trimming and J lost 2 bases, with 18 bases between them. There are 16 residues in the CDR3. CDR3 nucleotide sequence: TGTGCCAGCGGTCGAGCCGGGACACCTAACACCGGGGAGCTGTTTTTT. Protein sequence: CASGRAGTPNTGELFF.

Worth noting for this clone: The junction shows a germline mismatch at one end, possibly a read error. The chain employs TRBV7-7 and TRBJ2-2; D possibly corresponds to TRBD2 (5 bases). This CDR3 spans 14 amino acids. Germline V gene sequence: CDR1 SSHAT, CDR2 FNYEAQ (reference sequence). The CDR3 here is CASSPTGSIGELFF. The CDR3 DNA reads as TGTGCTAGCAGCCCTACGGGGTCGATCGGGGAGCTGTTTTTT.

In the case of this clone: Other nucleotide sequences in the sample specify the same CDR3. The J gene is TRBJ2-2, the V gene TRBV28; the D is unclear. The CDR3 is 12 amino acids. Trimming stripped 2 bases from V and 6 bases from J, with 4 bases between. Germline CDR1 is MDHEN and CDR2 is SYDVKM. The DNA of the CDR3 is TGTGCCAGCAGTTTACTATCCGGGGAGCTGTTTTTT. This sequence encodes CASSLLSGELFF.

The V gene is TRBV9, the J gene TRBJ1-1; unclear D gene. The V gene lost 0 bases and the J gene lost 5 bases, with 8 bases spanning the gap. Germline CDR1 and CDR2: SGDLS and YYNGEE. The CDR3 consists of 13 residues. This chain's CDR3 is CASSVVLGTEAFF. Here the CDR3 DNA reads TGTGCCAGCAGCGTAGTTCTGGGAACTGAAGCTTTCTTT.